A single sample gave rise to the 24 T cell receptor beta chains below, sequenced in a study of graft-versus-host responses after intestinal transplantation. Assay used: immunoSEQ multiplex PCR; TCRdb lists only in-frame clones, some missing. Counted here are around 43,000 clones, around nine tenths occurring once; the ten biggest clones make up approximately 4%. The specimen comprised PBMCs, sampled 524 days after transplant. Source of these receptors: a human patient who received an intestinal transplant, so some T cells may come from the graft donor.

This chain joins TRBV5-1 and TRBJ2-7, with TRBD1 matching 11 bases. CDR1 is SGHRS, CDR2 YFSETQ, per germline. V was pared by 4 bases and J by 6 bases, with 9 bases of the junction left unmatched. CDR3 length: 15 amino acids. The CDR3 DNA follows: TGCGCCAGCAGCCCCGGTCGGACAGGGGGCGGCGAGCAGTACTTC. Protein sequence: CASSPGRTGGGEQYF.

The chain recombines TRBV11-2 with TRBJ2-7, with D maybe TRBD1 (6 bases). This CDR3 contains 14 residues. Between the trimmed V and J ends, which lost 6 bases and 0 bases, there was a span of 12 bases. Germline V gives CDR1 SGHAT, CDR2 FQNNGV. CDR3 protein: CASSYRVSSYEQYF. CDR3 in DNA: TGTGCCAGCAGTTACAGGGTTAGCTCCTACGAGCAGTACTTC.

The chain uses TRBV7-3 and TRBJ1-1; possible D gene TRBD1, 6 bases. The CDR3 extends over 14 amino acids. Looked up from germline, CDR1 is SGHTA and CDR2 is FQGTGA. V lost 6 bases to trimming and J lost 5 bases, with 16 bases between them. CDR3 nucleotide sequence: TGTGCCAGCAGTTCCACAGGGTTGGCAACTGAAGCTTTCTTT. Translation gives CASSSTGLATEAFF.

This clone was seen a single time. J is TRBJ1-1 and V is TRBV11-2, with D unresolved. Trimming pared 2 bases from V and 3 bases from J, leaving 4 bases between. The CDR3 has 12 amino acids. CDR1 and CDR2 (germline): SGHAT, FQNNGV. The CDR3, as DNA: TGTGCCAGCAGCTTATTGGACACTGAAGCTTTCTTT. Translation gives CASSLLDTEAFF.

The genes are TRBV27 and TRBJ1-6, with D hard to call. Germline lookup yields CDR1 MNHEY and CDR2 SMNVEV (reference sequence). The germline V and J ends were trimmed by 0 bases and 11 bases, with 11 bases remaining between them. The CDR3 runs to 14 residues. CDR3: CASSLSVSLPPLHF. CDR3 nucleotides: TGTGCCAGCAGTTTATCGGTCTCCCTTCCACCCCTCCACTTT.

The CDR3 DNA is TGCGCCAGCAGCACCCCCAGGGGGAGCTCCTGCAATCAGCCCCAGCATTTT. It yields the protein CASSTPRGSSCNQPQHF. The V and J genes are TRBV5-1 and TRBJ1-5, with 7 bases that match TRBD1. This CDR3 is 17 amino acids long. Germline CDR1 reads SGHRS; CDR2 reads YFSETQ. After removal of 4 bases from V and 2 bases from J, the junction contained 12 bases not matched to a gene.

The chain joins TRBV7-2 to TRBJ2-7; TRBD1 aligns across 7 bases. CDR1 is SGHTA and CDR2 is FQGNSA in the germline V gene. The CDR3 extends over 13 amino acids. With V trimmed by 3 bases and J by 6 bases, 5 bases remained unmatched. Written as DNA, the CDR3 is TGTGCCAGCAGCTTTGACAGGGCCCGCGAGCAGTACTTC. Protein: CASSFDRAREQYF.

The chain couples TRBV6-5 to TRBJ2-5, with TRBD1 matching over 8 bases. The CDR3 sequence is 15 residues long. V lost 11 bases and J lost 2; bases outside the gene matches: 13. Per germline, CDR1 MNHEY and CDR2 SVGAGI. CDR3 DNA: TGTGCCGCCTCTGACAGGGGAGCTCTTCAAGAGACCCAGTACTTC. It codes for CAASDRGALQETQYF.

This chain links TRBV6-6 with TRBJ2-7; no clear D gene. The V gene's germline CDR1 is MNHNY and CDR2 SVGAGI (reference sequence). The CDR3 consists of 13 residues. With 3 bases removed from V and 2 bases from J, the gap between germline ends came to 8 bases. The CDR3 reads CASSYEPTYEQYF. The CDR3 DNA sequence: TGTGCCAGCAGTTATGAACCAACCTACGAGCAGTACTTC.

V usage is TRBV5-1 and J usage is TRBJ2-7; no reliable D call. CDR1 and CDR2 (germline): SGHRS, YFSETQ. The CDR3 is 15 residues long. Trimming removed 0 bases from V and 0 bases from J, with 10 bases in between. CDR3 loop: CASSLVPAVSYEQYF. CDR3 DNA sequence: TGCGCCAGCAGCTTGGTACCAGCAGTCTCCTACGAGCAGTACTTC. The whole variable domain, filled in from reference TRBV5-1 and TRBJ2-7, reads KAGVTQTPRYLIKTRGQQVTLSCSPISGHRSVSWYQQTPGQGLQFLFEYFSETQRNKGNFPGRFSGRQFSNSRSEMNVSTLELGDSALYLCASSLVPAVSYEQYFGPGTRLTVT.

V gene TRBV2 combines with J gene TRBJ1-2, with D unresolved. The CDR3 length is 14 residues. The ends were cut back, 0 bases at V and 8 bases at J, with 13 bases in the middle. Germline assignment: CDR1 SNHLY and CDR2 FYNNEI. CDR3 protein: CASSEAPRYRGYTF. CDR3 in DNA: TGTGCCAGCAGTGAAGCGCCCAGGTATCGAGGCTACACCTTC.

The rearrangement uses TRBV10-3 and TRBJ2-1; 8 positions match TRBD2. This CDR3 has 15 residues. J was trimmed by 7 bases and V by 0 bases; bases with no gene match: 5. Germline lookup yields CDR1 ENHRY and CDR2 SYGVKD. The CDR3 sequence is CAISESGTRMNEQFF. For the CDR3, the DNA is TGTGCCATCAGTGAGTCTGGGACTAGAATGAATGAGCAGTTCTTC.

The chain combines TRBV19 with TRBJ2-2; D not resolved. The CDR3 length is 12 residues. Germline V gives CDR1 LNHDA, CDR2 SQIVND (reference sequence). With 1 base removed from V and 7 bases from J, the gap between germline ends came to 4 bases. In nucleotides, the CDR3 is TGTGCCAGTAGTATAGTTAGCGGGGAGCTGTTTTTT. It translates to CASSIVSGELFF.

The chain combines TRBV7-9 with TRBJ1-4, with 9 nucleotides matching TRBD1. V shed 5 bases and J 7 bases; nucleotides not matched to a gene: 5. The germline V gene encodes CDR1 SEHNR and CDR2 FQNEAQ (reference sequence). The CDR3 has 14 amino acids. CDR3 nucleotide sequence: TGTGCCAGCAGCCTAGGGACAGGGACTGAAAAACTGTTTTTT. Its translation is CASSLGTGTEKLFF.

This chain connects TRBV19 to TRBJ2-7; 7 bases are a match to TRBD1. V lost 4 bases to trimming and J lost 0 bases; unmatched junction nucleotides: 0. The CDR3 covers 13 residues. Germline loops: CDR1 LNHDA, CDR2 SQIVND (reference sequence). The CDR3 is CASSRDSSYEQYF. CDR3 sequence (DNA): TGTGCCAGTAGTAGGGACAGCTCCTACGAGCAGTACTTC.

V usage is TRBV7-9 and J usage is TRBJ2-1; weak D call: TRBD1 (6 bases). Looked up from germline, CDR1 is SEHNR and CDR2 is FQNEAQ (reference sequence). Trimming stripped 3 bases from V and 5 bases from J, with 17 bases between. This CDR3 contains 16 residues. CDR3 protein: CASSLGFGTNDNEQFF. CDR3 in DNA: TGTGCCAGCAGCTTGGGTTTCGGGACAAACGACAATGAGCAGTTCTTC.

The rearrangement links TRBV2 to TRBJ2-1; the D call may be TRBD1 or TRBD2 (6 bases each). CDR1 is SNHLY, CDR2 FYNNEI, per germline. With 11 bases removed from V and 6 bases from J, the gap between germline ends came to 20 bases. CDR3 size: 14 residues. The CDR3 DNA reads TGTGCCCGGGGCGGGACATCGACTACCAATGAGCAGTTCTTC. This sequence encodes CARGGTSTTNEQFF.

This chain links TRBV27 with TRBJ2-1; 9 bases agree with TRBD2. CDR1 MNHEY and CDR2 SMNVEV come from the germline V gene (reference sequence). The CDR3 loop spans 14 amino acids. V dropped 4 bases and J dropped 8; count of bases not matched to a gene: 6. The CDR3 DNA reads TGTGCCAGCAGTTCCTGGCGGGAGGGATATGAGCAGTTCTTC. Amino acid sequence: CASSSWREGYEQFF.

V usage is TRBV18 and J usage is TRBJ1-5; D gene uncertain. The CDR3 covers 15 residues. Looked up from germline, CDR1 is KGHSH and CDR2 is LQKENI. The germline V and J ends were trimmed by 2 bases and 1 base, with 9 bases remaining between them. CDR3 sequence (DNA): TGTGCCAGCTCACCAGTGAGGGAAAGCAATCAGCCCCAGCATTTT. It translates to CASSPVRESNQPQHF.

The chain carries TRBV28 and TRBJ2-5; D may be TRBD1 (6 bases). V was pared by 6 bases and J by 11 bases, with 13 bases between. Germline CDR1 and CDR2: MDHEN and SYDVKM. CDR3 length equals 11 residues. The CDR3, as DNA: TGTGCCAGCAGCTCTAGACAGGAGCAGTACTTC. This encodes CASSSRQEQYF.

This chain links TRBV20-1 with TRBJ2-1; D uncertain. CDR1 DFQATT and CDR2 SNEGSKA come from the germline V gene (reference sequence). V lost 4 bases to trimming and J lost 5 bases, with 3 bases between them. The CDR3 length is 10 residues. CDR3 in amino acids: CSAIDNEQFF. The CDR3 nucleotides are TGCAGTGCTATTGACAATGAGCAGTTCTTC.

This sequence joins TRBV28 and TRBJ2-7, with no clear D. Trimming shortened V by 5 bases and J by 4 bases, and 9 bases separated the two germline ends. Germline V lookup: CDR1 MDHEN, CDR2 SYDVKM. This CDR3 region has 12 residues. CDR3 protein: CASSRTAYEQYF. For the CDR3, the DNA is TGTGCCAGCAGTCGGACGGCATACGAGCAGTACTTC.

The chain has TRBV11-1 and TRBJ2-2; D possibly corresponds to TRBD2 (5 bases). The CDR3 has 14 amino acids. CDR1 is SGHAT and CDR2 is FQDESV in the germline V gene (reference sequence). The V gene lost 6 bases and the J gene lost 5 bases, with 13 bases spanning the gap. CDR3 sequence reads: CASSSGVGTGELFF. DNA of the CDR3: TGTGCCAGCAGTTCCGGGGTCGGTACCGGGGAGCTGTTTTTT.

J is TRBJ2-3 and V is TRBV7-9; D is possibly TRBD1 or TRBD2 (5 bases each). V dropped 5 bases and J dropped 1 base, with 10 bases sitting between them. The germline gives CDR1 SEHNR, CDR2 FQNEAQ (reference sequence). The CDR3 contains 14 residues. CDR3 in DNA: TGTGCCAGCAGCCTGGGGACGGGCACAGATACGCAGTATTTT. Protein sequence: CASSLGTGTDTQYF.